This T cell receptor (beta chain) is from a study of blood T cells in healthy people across ages (dated by TCRdb to 2014 to 2015). With regard to the full study: In model experiments, template switching captured roughly one uniquely barcoded TCR beta cDNA molecule for every two T cells. Using deep sequencing normalized with unique cDNA molecular identifiers, the study measured how TCR beta repertoire diversity changes with age. To avoid experimental bias, donors of different ages were randomly spread across the sequencing lanes. Two additional independent replicas of 1 million unique cDNA reads from the same blood draw were analyzed for two donors (one aged 18 to 30 and one aged 80 or older). Four age groups were formed from the donors: young (average about 17 years), middle-aged (less than 40), aged (about 68) and long-lived (more than 75).

Donors were roughly 40 systemically healthy Caucasian individuals from Russia aged roughly 6 to 100 years. Each donor gave approximately 9.3 milliliters of peripheral blood, collected into EDTA-treated Vacutainer tubes. Ficoll-Paque density-gradient centrifugation was used to isolate PBMCs, with at least 6.5 million per sample. Trizol reagent was used to extract total RNA from PBMCs, with at least 6 micrograms per sample. For every donor, an aliquot of PBMCs went through flow cytometry to measure the percentages of naive CD45RAhigh/CD27high T cells. This clonotype was observed at least ten times. Its specific antigen is unknown. Base qualities were left out, and no much larger clone turns up one base away. Library preparation was by 5' RACE. The sample was run on an Illumina HiSeq 2500. The second PCR ran for roughly 6 to 11 cycles and used a J-beta primer mix along with a sample-barcoded 5' primer. A template-switch 5' adaptor carrying 12 random nucleotides introduced a unique molecular identifier onto each TCR beta cDNA molecule. Each sample yielded at least 2.5 million CDR3-containing paired-end reads. The Mint cDNA synthesis kit, primed by a TRBC-specific oligonucleotide, was used to synthesize first-strand cDNA from all RNA. Following uracil-DNA glycosylase treatment, a first 18-cycle PCR with universal primers M1SS and BC2_uni_R was performed on all cDNA. The authors processed their data as follows. Normalization of each sample was performed by random selection of 1 million high-quality reads, each carrying a distinct molecular identifier. Instead of being binned into consensus sequences, reads that shared molecular identifiers were thrown out. MiTCR, run with a Q25 quality threshold and the strictest error-elimination algorithm, handled CDR3 identification, clonotype clustering and error correction. A nonparametric unseen species model with Euler transformation was used to estimate a lower bound on total TCR beta diversity. TCRdb passed the public sequencing reads through fastp at Q25 and MiXCR, retaining productive beta sequences. One record per CDR3 amino acid sequence lists the most common genes and DNA. These V and J calls derive from TCRdb rather than the authors' analysis. In this sample the table shows 850,000 or so distinct CDR3 sequences, about 28% of which occur a single time. Of the sample, around a sixth falls within the top ten clones.

Results the study describes overall, beyond this receptor: The long-lived group showed more naive CD4+ T cells, fewer expanded clones and increased TCR diversity than the aged group, suggesting age selection. Observed TCR beta diversity per million T cells fell roughly linearly with age, and a significant reduction was already apparent by age roughly 40. Estimates of total diversity based on one million sequenced T cells were regarded as lower bounds and as underestimates. Because donor CMV infection status was unknown, age-related changes in expanded clonotypes were potentially confounded. The percentage of naive T cells measured by flow cytometry correlated strongly with observed TCR beta diversity. Bulk unsorted PBMC profiling prevented conclusive comparison of naive and antigen-experienced compartments.

Trimming costs V 1 base and J 6 bases, and their ends lie 7 bases apart. The CDR3 contains 14 residues, cysteine and phenylalanine counted. Of all the DNA, just the CDR3 is kept, 42 bases in frame from base 1. The germline V gene (reference sequence) provides CDR1 LGHDT and CDR2 YNNKEL. The chain uses TRBV3-1 and TRBJ1-6, with the D gene uncertain. The receptor was isolated from an elderly woman in good health. Material for sequencing was blood. The DNA reads as follows: TGTGCCAGCAGCCAAGGGTCGGTTAATTCACCCCTCCACTTT. It codes for CASSQGSVNSPLHF. The entire variable domain, with the stretches around the CDR3 drawn from the reference TRBV3-1 and TRBJ1-6 proteins, is DTAVSQTPKYLVTQMGNDKSIKCEQNLGHDTMYWYKQDSKKFLKIMFSYNNKELIINETVPNRFSPKSPDKAHLNLHINSLELGDSAVYFCASSQGSVNSPLHFGNGTRLTVT.